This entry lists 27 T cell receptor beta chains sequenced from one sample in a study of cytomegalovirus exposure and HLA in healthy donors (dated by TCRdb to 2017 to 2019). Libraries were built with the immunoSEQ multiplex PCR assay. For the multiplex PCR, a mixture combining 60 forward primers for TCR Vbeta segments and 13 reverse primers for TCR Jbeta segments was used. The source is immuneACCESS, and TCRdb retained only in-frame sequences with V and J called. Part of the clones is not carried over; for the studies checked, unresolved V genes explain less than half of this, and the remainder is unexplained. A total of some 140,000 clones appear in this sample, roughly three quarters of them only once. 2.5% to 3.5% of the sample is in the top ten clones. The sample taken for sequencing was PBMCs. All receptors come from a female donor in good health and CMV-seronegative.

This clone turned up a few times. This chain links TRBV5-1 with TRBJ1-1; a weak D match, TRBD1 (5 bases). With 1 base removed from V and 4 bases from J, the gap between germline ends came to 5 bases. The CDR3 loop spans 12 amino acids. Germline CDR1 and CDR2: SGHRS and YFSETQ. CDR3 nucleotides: TGCGCCAGCAGCTTGAGGGGCACTGAAGCTTTCTTT. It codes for CASSLRGTEAFF.

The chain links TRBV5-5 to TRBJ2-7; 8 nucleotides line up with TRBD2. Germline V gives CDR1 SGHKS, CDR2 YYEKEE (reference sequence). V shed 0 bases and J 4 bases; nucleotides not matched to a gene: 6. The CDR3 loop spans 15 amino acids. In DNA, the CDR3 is TGTGCCAGCAGCTTGGACGGCCGGGGGGGTTACGAGCAGTACTTC. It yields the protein CASSLDGRGGYEQYF. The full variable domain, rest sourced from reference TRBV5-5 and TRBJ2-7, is DAGVTQSPTHLIKTRGQQVTLRCSPISGHKSVSWYQQVLGQGPQFIFQYYEKEERGRGNFPDRFSARQFPNYSSELNVNALLLGDSALYLCASSLDGRGGYEQYFGPGTRLTVT.

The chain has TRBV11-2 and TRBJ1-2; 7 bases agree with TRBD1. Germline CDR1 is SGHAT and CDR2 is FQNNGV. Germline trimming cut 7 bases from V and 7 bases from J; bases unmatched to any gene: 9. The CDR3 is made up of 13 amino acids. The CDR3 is CASTFTGDGGYTF. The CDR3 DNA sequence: TGTGCCAGCACCTTTACAGGGGATGGTGGCTACACCTTC.

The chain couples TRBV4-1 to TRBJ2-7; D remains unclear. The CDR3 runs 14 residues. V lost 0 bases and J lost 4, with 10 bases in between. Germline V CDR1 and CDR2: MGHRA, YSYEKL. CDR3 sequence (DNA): TGCGCCAGCAGCCAAGAATGGGCAGCATACGAGCAGTACTTC. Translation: CASSQEWAAYEQYF.

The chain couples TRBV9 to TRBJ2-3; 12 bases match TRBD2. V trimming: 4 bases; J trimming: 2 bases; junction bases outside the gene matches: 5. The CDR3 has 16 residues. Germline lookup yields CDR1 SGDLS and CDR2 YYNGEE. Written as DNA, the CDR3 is TGTGCCAGCAGCTCAGGACTAGCGGGGTACACAGATACGCAGTATTTT. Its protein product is CASSSGLAGYTDTQYF.

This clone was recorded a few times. CDR3 loop: CASSPGESYGYTF. CDR3 in DNA: TGCGCCAGCAGCCCCGGTGAGAGCTATGGCTACACCTTC. This chain uses TRBV4-3 with TRBJ1-2, with D unclear. Germline values: CDR1 LGHNA, CDR2 YSLEER. The CDR3 has 13 amino acids. V was pared by 4 bases and J by 4 bases, with 10 bases between.

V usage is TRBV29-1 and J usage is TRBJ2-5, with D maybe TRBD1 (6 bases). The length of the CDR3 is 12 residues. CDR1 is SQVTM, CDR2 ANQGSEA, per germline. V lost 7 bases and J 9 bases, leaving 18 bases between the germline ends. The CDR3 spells CSGETGPRAQYF. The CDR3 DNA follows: TGCAGCGGGGAAACAGGGCCCAGAGCCCAGTACTTC.

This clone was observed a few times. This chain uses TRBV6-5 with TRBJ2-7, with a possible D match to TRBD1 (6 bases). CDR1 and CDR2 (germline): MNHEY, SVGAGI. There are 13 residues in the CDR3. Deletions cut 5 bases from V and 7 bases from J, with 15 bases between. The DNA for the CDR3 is TGTGCCAGCAGTCAGGGGCCCGCGTATGAGCAGTACTTC. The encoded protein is CASSQGPAYEQYF.

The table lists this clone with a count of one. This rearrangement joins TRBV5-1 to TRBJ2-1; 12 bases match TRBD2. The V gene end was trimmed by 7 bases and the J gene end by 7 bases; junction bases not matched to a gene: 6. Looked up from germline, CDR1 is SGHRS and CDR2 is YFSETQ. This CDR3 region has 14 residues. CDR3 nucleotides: TGCGCCAGCGAATGGACTAGCGGGACTAATGAGCAGTTCTTC. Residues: CASEWTSGTNEQFF. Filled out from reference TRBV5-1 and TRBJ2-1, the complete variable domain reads KAGVTQTPRYLIKTRGQQVTLSCSPISGHRSVSWYQQTPGQGLQFLFEYFSETQRNKGNFPGRFSGRQFSNSRSEMNVSTLELGDSALYLCASEWTSGTNEQFFGPGTRLTVL.

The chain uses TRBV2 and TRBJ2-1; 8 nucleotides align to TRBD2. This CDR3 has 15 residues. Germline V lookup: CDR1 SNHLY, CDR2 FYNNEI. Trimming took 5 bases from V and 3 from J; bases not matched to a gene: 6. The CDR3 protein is CASSLGGGHYNEQFF. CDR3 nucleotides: TGTGCCAGCAGTCTCGGGGGGGGGCACTACAATGAGCAGTTCTTC. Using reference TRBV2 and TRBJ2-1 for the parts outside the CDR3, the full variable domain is EPEVTQTPSHQVTQMGQEVILRCVPISNHLYFYWYRQILGQKVEFLVSFYNNEISEKSEIFDDQFSVERPDGSNFTLKIRSTKLEDSAMYFCASSLGGGHYNEQFFGPGTRLTVL.

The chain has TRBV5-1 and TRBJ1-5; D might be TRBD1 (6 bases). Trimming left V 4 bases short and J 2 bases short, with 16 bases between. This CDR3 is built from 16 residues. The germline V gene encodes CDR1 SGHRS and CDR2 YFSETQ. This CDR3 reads CASSPTETGGNQPQHF. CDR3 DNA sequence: TGCGCCAGCAGCCCCACCGAGACAGGAGGCAATCAGCCCCAGCATTTT.

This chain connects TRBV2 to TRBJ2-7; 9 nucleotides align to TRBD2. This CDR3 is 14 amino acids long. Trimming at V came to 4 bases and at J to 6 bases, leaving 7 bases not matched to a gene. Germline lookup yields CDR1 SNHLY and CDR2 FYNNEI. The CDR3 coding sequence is TGTGCCAGCAGTGGGGGCGGAGCGGGGGGCGAGCAGTACTTC. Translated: CASSGGGAGGEQYF.

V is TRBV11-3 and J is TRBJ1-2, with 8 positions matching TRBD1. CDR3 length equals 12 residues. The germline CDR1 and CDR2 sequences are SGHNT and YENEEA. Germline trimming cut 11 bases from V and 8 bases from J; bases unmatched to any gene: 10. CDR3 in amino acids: CAGWSDRDGYTF. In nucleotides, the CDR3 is TGTGCCGGGTGGTCGGACAGGGACGGCTACACCTTC.

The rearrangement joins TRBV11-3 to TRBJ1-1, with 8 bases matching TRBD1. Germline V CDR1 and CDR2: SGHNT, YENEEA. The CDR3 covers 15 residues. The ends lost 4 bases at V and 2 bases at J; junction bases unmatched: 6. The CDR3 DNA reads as TGTGCCAGCAGCTCCGGAGACAGGGGTAACACTGAAGCTTTCTTT. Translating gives CASSSGDRGNTEAFF.

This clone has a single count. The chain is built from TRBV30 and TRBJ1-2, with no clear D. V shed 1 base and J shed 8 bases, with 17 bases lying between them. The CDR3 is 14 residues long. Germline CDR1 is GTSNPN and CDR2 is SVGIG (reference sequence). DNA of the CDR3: TGTGCCTGGAGTGACCCCCATCTGAACAGAGGCTACACCTTC. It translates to CAWSDPHLNRGYTF.

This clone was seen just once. The CDR3 region is CASSRRLAGGRETQYF. CDR3 nucleotides: TGCGCCAGCAGCCGACGACTAGCGGGGGGGCGAGAGACCCAGTACTTC. This chain joins TRBV4-1 and TRBJ2-5, with 14 positions matching TRBD2. Germline trimming cut 4 bases from V and 4 bases from J; bases unmatched to any gene: 5. This CDR3 has 16 residues. Germline V lookup: CDR1 MGHRA, CDR2 YSYEKL.

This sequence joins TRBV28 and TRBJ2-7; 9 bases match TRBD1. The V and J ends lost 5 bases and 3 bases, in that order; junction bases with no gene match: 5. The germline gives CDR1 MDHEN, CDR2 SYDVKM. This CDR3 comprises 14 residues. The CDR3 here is CASSRTGVGYEQYF. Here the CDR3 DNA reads TGTGCCAGCAGTAGGACAGGGGTGGGCTACGAGCAGTACTTC. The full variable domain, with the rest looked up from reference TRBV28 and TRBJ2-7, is DVKVTQSSRYLVKRTGEKVFLECVQDMDHENMFWYRQDPGLGLRLIYFSYDVKMKEKGDIPEGYSVSREKKERFSLILESASTNQTSMYLCASSRTGVGYEQYFGPGTRLTVT.

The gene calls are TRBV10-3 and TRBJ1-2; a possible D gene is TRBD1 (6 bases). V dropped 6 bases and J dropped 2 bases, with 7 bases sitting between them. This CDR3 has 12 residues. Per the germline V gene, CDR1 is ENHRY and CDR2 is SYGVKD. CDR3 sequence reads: CAISTGNYGYTF. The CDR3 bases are TGTGCCATCAGCACAGGGAACTATGGCTACACCTTC.

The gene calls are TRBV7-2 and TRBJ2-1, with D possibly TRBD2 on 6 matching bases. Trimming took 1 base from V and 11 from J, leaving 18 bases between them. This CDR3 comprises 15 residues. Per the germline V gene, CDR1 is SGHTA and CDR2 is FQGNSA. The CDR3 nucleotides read TGTGCCAGCAGCTTAGGGACCTCGCGGGGCGAACAGCAGTTCTTC. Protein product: CASSLGTSRGEQQFF.

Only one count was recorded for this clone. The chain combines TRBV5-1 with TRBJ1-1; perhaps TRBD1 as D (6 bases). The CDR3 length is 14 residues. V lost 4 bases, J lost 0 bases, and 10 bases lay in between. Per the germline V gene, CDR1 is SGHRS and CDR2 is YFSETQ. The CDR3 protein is CASSRGQMNTEAFF. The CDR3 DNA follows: TGCGCCAGCAGCCGGGGACAAATGAACACTGAAGCTTTCTTT.

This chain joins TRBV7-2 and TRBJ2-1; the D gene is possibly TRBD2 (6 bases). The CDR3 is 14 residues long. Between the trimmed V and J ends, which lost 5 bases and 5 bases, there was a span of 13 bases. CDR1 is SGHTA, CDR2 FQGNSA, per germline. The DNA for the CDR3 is TGTGCCAGCAGCCTCCCGGGACTGAACAATGAGCAGTTCTTC. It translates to CASSLPGLNNEQFF.

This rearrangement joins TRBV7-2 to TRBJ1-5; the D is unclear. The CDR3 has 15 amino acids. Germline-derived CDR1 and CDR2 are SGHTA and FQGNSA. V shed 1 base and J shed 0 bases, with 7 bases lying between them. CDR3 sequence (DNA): TGTGCCAGCAGCTTAGAGTGGCATAGCAATCAGCCCCAGCATTTT. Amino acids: CASSLEWHSNQPQHF.

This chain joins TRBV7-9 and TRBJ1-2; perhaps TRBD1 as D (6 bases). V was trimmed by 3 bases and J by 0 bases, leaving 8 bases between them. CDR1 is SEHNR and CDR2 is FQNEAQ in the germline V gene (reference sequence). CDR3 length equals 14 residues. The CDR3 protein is CASSLDSTNYGYTF. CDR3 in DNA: TGTGCCAGCAGCTTGGACAGTACTAACTATGGCTACACCTTC.

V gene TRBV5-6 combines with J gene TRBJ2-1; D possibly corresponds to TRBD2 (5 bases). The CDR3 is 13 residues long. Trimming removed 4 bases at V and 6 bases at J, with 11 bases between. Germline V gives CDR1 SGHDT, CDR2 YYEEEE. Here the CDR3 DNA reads TGTGCCAGCAGCCCAGGACTGGGCAATGAGCAGTTCTTC. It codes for CASSPGLGNEQFF.

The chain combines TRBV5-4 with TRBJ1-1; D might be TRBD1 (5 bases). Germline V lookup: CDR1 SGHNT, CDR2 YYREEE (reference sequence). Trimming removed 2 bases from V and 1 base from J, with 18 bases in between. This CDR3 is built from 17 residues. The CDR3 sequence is CASSFGAGQGWNTEAFF. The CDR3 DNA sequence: TGTGCCAGCAGCTTTGGGGCCGGCCAGGGATGGAACACTGAAGCTTTCTTT.

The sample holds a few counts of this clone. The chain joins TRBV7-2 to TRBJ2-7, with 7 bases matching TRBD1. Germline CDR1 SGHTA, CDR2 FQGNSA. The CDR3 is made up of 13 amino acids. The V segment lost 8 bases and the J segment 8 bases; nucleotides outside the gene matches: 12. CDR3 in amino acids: CASSIYRGPQQYF. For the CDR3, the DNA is TGTGCCAGCTCCATCTACAGGGGCCCCCAGCAGTACTTC.

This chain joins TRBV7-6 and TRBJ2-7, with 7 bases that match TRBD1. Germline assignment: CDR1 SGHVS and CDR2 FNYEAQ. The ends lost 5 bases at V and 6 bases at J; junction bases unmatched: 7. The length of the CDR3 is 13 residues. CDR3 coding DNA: TGTGCCAGCAGCCTCACAGGGGTGGGCGAGCAGTACTTC. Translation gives CASSLTGVGEQYF.